This T cell receptor beta chain was recovered during a study of T cell changes during pregnancy in multiple sclerosis. The CDR3 runs to 16 residues. Per germline, CDR1 LGHNA and CDR2 YNFKEQ. V trimming: 1 base; J trimming: 5 bases; junction bases outside the gene matches: 4. Repertoires were generated with immunoSEQ multiplex PCR, while TCRdb's copy carries only in-frame clones and drops some. The sample has some 85,000 clones; around 94% are singletons. The TCR sequence derives from a female donor with multiple sclerosis, enrolled in a pregnancy study. This chain connects TRBV4-2 to TRBJ2-2; 10 nucleotides agree with TRBD2. This material consisted of peripheral blood, taken in the third trimester of pregnancy. The DNA for the CDR3 is TGTGCCAGCAGCCAAGGTATAGCGGGAGGAACCGGGGAGCTGTTTTTT. Amino acid sequence: CASSQGIAGGTGELFF.